Listed below are T cell receptor beta chains from one sample, sequenced in a study of T-cell reconstitution after alpha-beta-depleted transplantation in children. TCRdb used MiXCR to reprocess the PCR reads, holding one entry per CDR3 protein. The repertoire consists of approximately 240,000 distinct CDR3 sequences, with roughly a tenth occurring once and the leading ten covering approximately 30%. The material was PBMCs, obtained before TCRalphabeta/CD19-depleted stem cell transplant. The receptor source for this set is a child under two years old with acute myeloid leukemia, due to receive a stem cell transplant. CDR3s include the opening cysteine and the closing phenylalanine or tryptophan. A D gene is named only where the DNA matches it firmly. Size tells how often a clone was seen (once, few, many) or the class of an expanded clone, and some rows leave it out.

many	TRBD2	TRBJ2-1	TRBV7-9	15	TGTGCCAGCAGCTTAGATCGCGGGAGCGGCAATGAGCAGTTCTTC	CASSLDRGSGNEQFF
many	.	TRBJ2-3	TRBV7-2	15	TGTGCCAGCAGCTTTGGGACTTACGAGCAGGTTACGCAGTATTTT	CASSFGTYEQVTQYF
many	.	TRBJ1-1	TRBV28	14	TGTGCCAGCAGTTTACCCCGTCGGTACACTGAAGCTTTCTTT	CASSLPRRYTEAFF
many	TRBD2	TRBJ2-1	TRBV4-2	15	TGTGCCAGCAGCACGACTAGCGGGAGTAGCAATGAGCAGTTCTTC	CASSTTSGSSNEQFF
many	.	TRBJ1-2	TRBV27	13	TGTGCCAGCAGTTTCCGGGGAGTCTATGGCTACACCTTC	CASSFRGVYGYTF
.	.	TRBJ2-3	TRBV18	15	TGTGCCAGCTCATCAAGAGGGGGACCCACAGATACGCAGTATTTT	CASSSRGGPTDTQYF
few	TRBD2	TRBJ2-1	TRBV10-3	14	TGTGCCATCAGCGGGACTAGCGGGGGGGATGAGCAGTTCTTC	CAISGTSGGDEQFF
many	.	TRBJ1-4	TRBV7-2	14	TGTGCCAGCAGCTTACATGGAACTAATGAAAAACTGTTTTTT	CASSLHGTNEKLFF
few	TRBD1	TRBJ2-5	TRBV3-1	16	TGTGCCAGCAGCCAAGGGGACAGGACTTACCAAGAGACCCAGTACTTC	CASSQGDRTYQETQYF
.	.	TRBJ2-7	TRBV5-1	14	TGCGCCAGCAGCTTGCATACAGGTACCTACGAGCAGTACTTC	CASSLHTGTYEQYF
many	TRBD1	TRBJ1-4	TRBV20-1	13	TGCAGTGCTGAGGACAGGACTAATGAAAAACTGTTTTTT	CSAEDRTNEKLFF
many	.	TRBJ2-1	TRBV7-9	15	TGTGCCAGCAGACTGTGGCAGGGCCCTTACAATGAGCAGTTCTTC	CASRLWQGPYNEQFF
many	.	TRBJ1-2	TRBV7-9	14	TGTGCCAGCAGCTCCCGGACAGTTCTTTATGGCTACACCTTC	CASSSRTVLYGYTF
many	TRBD2	TRBJ2-2	TRBV5-1	16	TGCGCCAGCAGCTTGGAAGTAGCGGGAGGTAGCGGGGAGCTGTTTTTT	CASSLEVAGGSGELFF
few	.	TRBJ1-1	TRBV6-1	13	TGTGCCAGCAGTAGGGGGGTGGACACTGAAGCTTTCTTT	CASSRGVDTEAFF
many	TRBD2	TRBJ2-1	TRBV30	11	TGTGCCTTCCCGGGACTAGCGGGAGAGTTCTTC	CAFPGLAGEFF
many	.	TRBJ1-2	TRBV29-1	12	TGCAGCGTCGAGCAGGATTCCTATGGCTACACCTTC	CSVEQDSYGYTF
many	TRBD2	TRBJ2-1	TRBV5-1	16	TGCGCCAGCAGCCTATGGACTAGCGACTCCTACAATGAGCAGTTCTTC	CASSLWTSDSYNEQFF
many	.	TRBJ1-5	TRBV5-5	15	TGTGCCAGCAGCTTTGTAGTTTATAGCAATCAGCCCCAGCATTTT	CASSFVVYSNQPQHF
.	.	TRBJ2-2	TRBV12-3/TRBV12-4	15	TGTGCCAGCAGTACCGACATGACGAACACCAGGGAGCTGTTTTTT	CASSTDMTNTRELFF
many	TRBD1	TRBJ2-2	TRBV6-2/TRBV6-3	13	TGTGCCAGCGGACAGGGGAATATCGGGGAGCTGTTTTTT	CASGQGNIGELFF
many	.	TRBJ1-2	TRBV29-1	15	TGCAGCGTTGGGGGAATTTGGATTTGTAACTATGGCTACACCTTC	CSVGGIWICNYGYTF